This T cell receptor beta chain was sequenced for a study of OX40 agonist ivuxolimab in advanced cancers. The wider study: Prior anti-PD-1, anti-PD-L1 or anti-CTLA-4 therapy did not bar entry, and approximately 40% had some. Three individuals attained partial responses, comprising one hepatocellular carcinoma case and two cutaneous melanoma cases.

Overall study results and limits: Dosing at 0.1 to 3.0 mg/kg was accompanied by clonal expansion of CD4+ and CD8+ blood T cells by week 6.

Comment on this clone: Its target is not known.

Measured with immunoSEQ multiplex PCR; TCRdb has only the in-frame clones, and not every one. The table shows about 8,700 clones, with about 87% occurring only once. V lost 4 bases, J lost 10 bases, and 8 bases lay in between. The CDR3 is 10 residues long. CDR1 is SQVTM and CDR2 is ANQGSEA in the germline V gene. The origin of this receptor is an adult with an advanced solid tumor such as melanoma, head and neck, liver or kidney cancer. Sequencing was performed on CD4+ or CD8+ T cells sorted from blood, taken in a trial of the OX40 agonist ivuxolimab. The chain links TRBV29-1 to TRBJ2-1, with no clear D. For the CDR3, the DNA is TGCAGCGTTGCCCGGATAGAGCAGTTCTTC. It encodes CSVARIEQFF.